The next 27 T cell receptor beta chains were all read from a single sample in a study of cytomegalovirus exposure and HLA in healthy donors. Clones were sequenced by immunoSEQ multiplex PCR, and TCRdb holds only the in-frame ones, with some missing. The data hold some 83,000 clones, with less than 95% observed a single time. Sequenced input: PBMCs. The receptor source for this set is a woman aged 18-29 years in good health and CMV-seropositive.

Turning to this clone: One end of the junction does not line up with germline, which may come from a read error. This rearrangement joins TRBV7-9 to TRBJ2-6; the D gene is possibly TRBD1 (7 bases). CDR1 is SEHNR and CDR2 is FQNEAQ in the germline V gene (reference sequence). The CDR3 totals 13 residues. The CDR3 spells CASSKNQGGLELF. In nucleotides, the CDR3 is TGTGCCAGCAGCAAAAACCAGGGGGGTCTTGAACTATTC.

The genes are TRBV6-1 and TRBJ2-2, with no clear D. Trimming removed 9 bases from V and 6 bases from J, with 20 bases in between. The V gene's germline CDR1 is MNHNS and CDR2 SASEGT. The CDR3 is 15 residues long. CDR3 amino acids: CASKLSTGAPGELFF. DNA for the CDR3: TGTGCCAGTAAACTATCGACCGGAGCGCCCGGGGAGCTGTTTTTT.

V and J are TRBV7-2 and TRBJ1-2, with 12 bases aligning to TRBD1. V dropped 1 base and J dropped 8; count of bases not matched to a gene: 5. This CDR3 spans 15 amino acids. Per the germline V gene, CDR1 is SGHTA and CDR2 is FQGNSA. The CDR3 protein is CASSLGGQGARGYTF. In DNA, the CDR3 is TGTGCCAGCAGCTTAGGGGGACAGGGGGCGAGGGGCTACACCTTC.

The V gene is TRBV7-8, the J gene TRBJ2-1; weak D call: TRBD1 (5 bases). The CDR3 loop spans 14 amino acids. The germline V and J ends were trimmed by 1 base and 8 bases, with 12 bases remaining between them. The germline gives CDR1 SGHVS, CDR2 FQNEAQ. The CDR3, as DNA: TGTGCCAGCAGCTTAGTAGGCTTAGGGGATGAGCAGTTCTTC. Translating it yields CASSLVGLGDEQFF.

CDR3 in DNA: TGCGCCAGCAGCGCAGGGATTAATAATTCACCCCTCCACTTT. This codes for CASSAGINNSPLHF. This chain links TRBV4-3 with TRBJ1-6; D possibly corresponds to TRBD1 (5 bases). This CDR3 spans 14 amino acids. Germline V gene data show CDR1 as LGHNA and CDR2 as YSLEER. The V end lost 5 bases, the J end lost 5 bases, and 10 bases lay between the germline ends.

The V call is TRBV13, the J call TRBJ2-7, with D unresolved. V was cut by 3 bases and J by 4 bases, with 13 bases left in between. In germline, CDR1 is PRHDT, CDR2 FYEKMQ (reference sequence). This CDR3 is built from 14 residues. The CDR3 loop is CASSFGGETYEQYF. CDR3 DNA: TGTGCCAGCAGCTTCGGTGGAGAGACTTACGAGCAGTACTTC.

The chain recombines TRBV19 with TRBJ1-2; maybe TRBD1 (6 bases). V dropped 7 bases and J dropped 4 bases, with 16 bases sitting between them. The CDR3 runs to 14 residues. In germline, CDR1 is LNHDA, CDR2 SQIVND (reference sequence). The CDR3 nucleotides read TGTGCCAGTACCGACCCGGGACAACTCTATGGCTACACCTTC. This translates into CASTDPGQLYGYTF.

This clone was seen only once. V usage is TRBV5-1 and J usage is TRBJ2-1; 9 nucleotides agree with TRBD2. The CDR3 runs to 14 residues. Germline assignment: CDR1 SGHRS and CDR2 YFSETQ. After removal of 0 bases from V and 9 bases from J, the junction contained 4 bases not matched to a gene. CDR3 in amino acids: CASSLVSGRSEQFF. DNA for the CDR3: TGCGCCAGCAGCTTGGTTAGCGGGAGAAGTGAGCAGTTCTTC.

This clone was seen once. This chain links TRBV30 with TRBJ2-1; 7 nucleotides line up with TRBD1. The CDR3 runs to 13 residues. Germline CDR1 reads GTSNPN; CDR2 reads SVGIG (reference sequence). V shed 5 bases, J shed 5 bases, and the junction held 6 bases outside the gene matches. This CDR3 is CAWSQGENNEQFF. In nucleotides, the CDR3 is TGTGCCTGGTCGCAGGGGGAAAACAATGAGCAGTTCTTC.

The gene calls are TRBV1 and TRBJ1-3; TRBD1 was called by the table and not checked on the DNA. TRBV1 is listed as a pseudogene. The CDR3 spans 15 residues. Written as DNA, the CDR3 is TGCACCAGCAGCCCTGACAGGGTATCAGGAAACACCATATATTTT. Protein sequence: CTSSPDRVSGNTIYF.

This clone has a handful of counts. The gene calls are TRBV5-1 and TRBJ2-2, with D unresolved. The ends were cut back, 4 bases at V and 6 bases at J, with 16 bases in the middle. The CDR3 is made up of 15 amino acids. Germline CDR1 and CDR2: SGHRS and YFSETQ. The CDR3: CASSALAFGAGELFF. In DNA form, the CDR3 reads TGCGCCAGCAGCGCACTGGCCTTTGGAGCCGGGGAGCTGTTTTTT.

This chain links TRBV5-4 with TRBJ1-2; possibly TRBD1 for D (5 bases). Germline CDR1 SGHNT, CDR2 YYREEE (reference sequence). CDR3 length: 13 amino acids. The V end was cut by 8 bases, the J end by 8 bases, with 19 bases between. The CDR3: CASQFQGIEGYTF. CDR3 sequence (DNA): TGTGCCAGTCAGTTCCAGGGAATCGAGGGCTACACCTTC. The complete variable domain, with remaining parts taken from reference TRBV5-4 and TRBJ1-2, reads ETGVTQSPTHLIKTRGQQVTLRCSSQSGHNTVSWYQQALGQGPQFIFQYYREEENGRGNFPPRFSGLQFPNYSSELNVNALELDDSALYLCASQFQGIEGYTFGSGTRLTVV.

The rearrangement uses TRBV5-8 and TRBJ1-5; 10 nucleotides match TRBD1. The CDR3 is made up of 17 amino acids. Per the germline V gene, CDR1 is SGHTS and CDR2 is YDEGEE. With 4 bases clipped from V and 3 bases from J, the junction kept 10 bases outside the gene matches. CDR3 amino acids: CASSDGQGGGNNQPQHF. The CDR3 DNA is TGTGCCAGCAGCGACGGACAGGGGGGAGGTAACAATCAGCCCCAGCATTTT.

This clone came up a few times. The CDR3 is CASSPGTGVRETQYF. The DNA of the CDR3 is TGCGCCAGCAGCCCCGGGACAGGGGTTCGGGAGACCCAGTACTTC. The chain joins TRBV5-1 to TRBJ2-5; 10 nucleotides align to TRBD1. J lost 5 bases, V lost 4 bases, and 8 bases had no gene match. This CDR3 region has 15 residues. The V gene's germline CDR1 is SGHRS and CDR2 YFSETQ.

This chain joins TRBV6-5 and TRBJ2-7; 9 nucleotides align to TRBD1. This CDR3 region has 14 residues. The germline CDR1 and CDR2 sequences are MNHEY and SVGAGI. J gave up 5 bases and V 6 bases, and 8 bases lay outside the gene matches. Here the CDR3 reads CASSRQGGRDEQYF. Written as DNA, the CDR3 is TGTGCCAGCAGCCGACAGGGGGGGCGAGACGAGCAGTACTTC.

This sequence joins TRBV5-4 and TRBJ2-5, with a weak D call TRBD2 (6 bases). Germline CDR1 and CDR2: SGHNT and YYREEE (reference sequence). The V end lost 2 bases, the J end lost 5 bases, and 16 bases lay between the germline ends. This CDR3 has 15 amino acids. The CDR3: CASSLPGAPRETQYF. The CDR3, as DNA: TGTGCCAGCAGCTTACCGGGAGCCCCCCGGGAGACCCAGTACTTC.

This chain joins TRBV7-2 and TRBJ2-3, with D hard to call. Germline V gene data show CDR1 as SGHTA and CDR2 as FQGNSA. The CDR3 has 14 amino acids. Trimming removed 3 bases from V and 0 bases from J, with 7 bases in between. CDR3 in amino acids: CASSFRSSTDTQYF. The CDR3 DNA reads TGTGCCAGCAGCTTTCGGTCAAGCACAGATACGCAGTATTTT.

This sequence joins TRBV5-4 and TRBJ1-4; no clear D gene. The V gene lost 1 base and the J gene lost 0 bases, with 16 bases spanning the gap. This CDR3 has 18 amino acids. The germline V gene has CDR1 SGHNT and CDR2 YYREEE (reference sequence). As DNA, the CDR3 is TGTGCCAGCAGCTTGACTCCACCGGGTGTTGCAACTAATGAAAAACTGTTTTTT. Translating it yields CASSLTPPGVATNEKLFF.

This rearrangement joins TRBV28 to TRBJ1-1; the D gene is possibly TRBD1 (5 bases). CDR1 and CDR2 from the germline V gene are MDHEN and SYDVKM. Trimming took 7 bases from V and 1 from J, leaving 13 bases between them. The CDR3 runs to 14 residues. CDR3: CASMLTVSNTEAFF. The CDR3 region has the DNA TGTGCCAGCATGTTGACAGTTTCGAACACTGAAGCTTTCTTT.

The V call is TRBV2, the J call TRBJ1-4; the D is unclear. CDR1 and CDR2 from the germline V gene are SNHLY and FYNNEI. Trimming left V 7 bases short and J 4 bases short, with 7 bases between. This CDR3 is 12 amino acids long. This CDR3 is CASTRNNEKLFF. The CDR3 DNA follows: TGTGCCAGCACCAGGAATAATGAAAAACTGTTTTTT.

V gene TRBV11-3 combines with J gene TRBJ2-3; the D gene is possibly TRBD1 (5 bases). This CDR3 region has 14 residues. Per germline, CDR1 SGHNT and CDR2 YENEEA. Trimming pared 4 bases from V and 6 bases from J, leaving 14 bases between. CDR3 coding DNA: TGTGCCAGCAGCTCGACGTCAGGGTTGGATACGCAGTATTTT. It yields the protein CASSSTSGLDTQYF.

V is TRBV4-1 and J is TRBJ1-4, with a tentative D call TRBD1 (5 bases). In germline, CDR1 is MGHRA, CDR2 YSYEKL. This CDR3 spans 14 amino acids. The V and J ends lost 1 base and 14 bases respectively, with 17 bases between them. CDR3 region: CASSQVGGTRNLFF. CDR3 coding DNA: TGCGCCAGCAGCCAAGTCGGCGGGACCCGTAATCTGTTTTTT.

The V gene is TRBV28, the J gene TRBJ2-3, with D maybe TRBD1 (5 bases). The CDR3 is 17 residues long. CDR1 and CDR2 from the germline V gene are MDHEN and SYDVKM. Trimming pared 3 bases from V and 0 bases from J, leaving 16 bases between. CDR3 loop: CASSFMGQTSSTDTQYF. CDR3 DNA sequence: TGTGCCAGCAGTTTCATGGGGCAAACCTCTAGCACAGATACGCAGTATTTT. Full variable domain (missing parts from reference TRBV28 and TRBJ2-3): DVKVTQSSRYLVKRTGEKVFLECVQDMDHENMFWYRQDPGLGLRLIYFSYDVKMKEKGDIPEGYSVSREKKERFSLILESASTNQTSMYLCASSFMGQTSSTDTQYFGPGTRLTVL.

The rearrangement uses TRBV7-7 and TRBJ2-7; 8 positions agree with TRBD1. The ends lost 1 base at V and 5 bases at J; junction bases unmatched: 4. This CDR3 is built from 14 residues. Germline CDR1 SSHAT, CDR2 FNYEAQ (reference sequence). The CDR3 is CASSLGTGHHEQYF. In nucleotides, the CDR3 is TGTGCCAGCAGCTTAGGGACAGGGCACCACGAGCAGTACTTC.

This chain links TRBV27 with TRBJ1-5, with 10 nucleotides matching TRBD1. The V gene's germline CDR1 is MNHEY and CDR2 SMNVEV (reference sequence). The ends lost 8 bases at V and 3 bases at J; junction bases unmatched: 7. The CDR3 is 15 amino acids. DNA of the CDR3: TGTGCCAGCCGGAGGGGACAGGGGAACAATCAGCCCCAGCATTTT. Protein: CASRRGQGNNQPQHF.

The rearrangement joins TRBV28 to TRBJ2-2; TRBD2 agrees at 9 bases. The trim removed 1 base at V and 5 bases at J, leaving 8 bases unmatched. The CDR3 length is 17 residues. From germline, CDR1 is MDHEN and CDR2 SYDVKM. The CDR3 spells CASSLYSRGGKTGELFF. The CDR3 DNA follows: TGTGCCAGCAGTTTATATTCGCGGGGGGGTAAAACCGGGGAGCTGTTTTTT.

The chain joins TRBV13 to TRBJ2-2; TRBD2 matches 15 bases. This CDR3 comprises 17 residues. V trimming: 5 bases; J trimming: 8 bases; junction bases outside the gene matches: 9. From germline, CDR1 is PRHDT and CDR2 FYEKMQ (reference sequence). In DNA form, the CDR3 reads TGTGCCAGCAGCCGAGAGGGACTAGCGGGAGGAGGAGGGGAGCTGTTTTTT. This encodes CASSREGLAGGGGELFF. Supplemented by reference TRBV13 and TRBJ2-2, the full variable domain reads AAGVIQSPRHLIKEKRETATLKCYPIPRHDTVYWYQQGPGQDPQFLISFYEKMQSDKGSIPDRFSAQQFSDYHSELNMSSLELGDSALYFCASSREGLAGGGGELFFGEGSRLTVL.